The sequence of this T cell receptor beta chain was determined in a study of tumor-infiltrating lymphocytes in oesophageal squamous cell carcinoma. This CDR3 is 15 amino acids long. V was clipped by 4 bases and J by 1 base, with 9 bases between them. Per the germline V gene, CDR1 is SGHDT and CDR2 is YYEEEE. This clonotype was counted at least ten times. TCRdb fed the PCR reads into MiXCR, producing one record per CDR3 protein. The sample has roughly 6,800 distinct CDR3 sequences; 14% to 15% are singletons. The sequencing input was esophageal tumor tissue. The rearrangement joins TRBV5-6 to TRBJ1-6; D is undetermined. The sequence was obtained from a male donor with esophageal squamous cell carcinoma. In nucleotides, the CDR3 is TGTGCCAGCAGCCTGCTGAGGTCCTATAATTCACCCCTCCACTTT. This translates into CASSLLRSYNSPLHF. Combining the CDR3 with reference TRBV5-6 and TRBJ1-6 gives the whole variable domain DAGVTQSPTHLIKTRGQQVTLRCSPKSGHDTVSWYQQALGQGPQFIFQYYEEEERQRGNFPDRFSGHQFPNYSSELNVNALLLGDSALYLCASSLLRSYNSPLHFGNGTRLTVT.